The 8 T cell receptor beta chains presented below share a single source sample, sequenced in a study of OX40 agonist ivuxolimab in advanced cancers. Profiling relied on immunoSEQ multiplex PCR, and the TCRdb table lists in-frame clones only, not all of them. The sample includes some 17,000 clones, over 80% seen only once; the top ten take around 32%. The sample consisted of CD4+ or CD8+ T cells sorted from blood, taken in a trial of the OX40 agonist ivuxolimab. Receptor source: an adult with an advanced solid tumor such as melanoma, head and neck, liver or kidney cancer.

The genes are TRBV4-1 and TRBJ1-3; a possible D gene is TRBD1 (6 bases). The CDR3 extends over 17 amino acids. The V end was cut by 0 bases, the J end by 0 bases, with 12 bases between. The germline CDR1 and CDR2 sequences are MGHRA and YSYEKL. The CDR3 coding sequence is TGCGCCAGCAGCCAAGATCCTCCAGGGGTCTCTGGAAACACCATATATTTT. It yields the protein CASSQDPPGVSGNTIYF.

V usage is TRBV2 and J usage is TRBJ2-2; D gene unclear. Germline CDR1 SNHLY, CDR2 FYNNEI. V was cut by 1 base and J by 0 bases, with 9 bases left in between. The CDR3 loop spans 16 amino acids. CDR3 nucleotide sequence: TGTGCCAGCAGTGAAGTCGGCTTCCCGAACACCGGGGAGCTGTTTTTT. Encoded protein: CASSEVGFPNTGELFF.

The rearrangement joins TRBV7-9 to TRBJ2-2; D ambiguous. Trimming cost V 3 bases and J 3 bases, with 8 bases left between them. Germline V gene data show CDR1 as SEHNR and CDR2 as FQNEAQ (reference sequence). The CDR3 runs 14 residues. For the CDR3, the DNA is TGTGCCAGCAGCTTTAAATGGGACACCGGGGAGCTGTTTTTT. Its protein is CASSFKWDTGELFF. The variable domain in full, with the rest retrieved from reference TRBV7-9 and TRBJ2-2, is DTGVSQNPRHKITKRGQNVTFRCDPISEHNRLYWYRQTLGQGPEFLTYFQNEAQLEKSRLLSDRFSAERPKGSFSTLEIQRTEQGDSAMYLCASSFKWDTGELFFGEGSRLTVL.

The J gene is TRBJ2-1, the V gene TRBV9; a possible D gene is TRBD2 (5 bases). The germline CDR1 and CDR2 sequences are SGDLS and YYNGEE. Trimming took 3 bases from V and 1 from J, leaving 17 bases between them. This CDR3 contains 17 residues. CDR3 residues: CASSGTGIPNSYNEQFF. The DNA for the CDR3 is TGTGCCAGCAGCGGCACCGGGATCCCTAATTCCTACAATGAGCAGTTCTTC.

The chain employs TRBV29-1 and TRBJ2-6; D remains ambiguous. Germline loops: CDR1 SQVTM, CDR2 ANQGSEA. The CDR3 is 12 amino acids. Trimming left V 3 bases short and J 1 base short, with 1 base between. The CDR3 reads CSVDSGANVLTF. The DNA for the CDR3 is TGCAGCGTTGATTCTGGGGCCAACGTCCTGACTTTC.

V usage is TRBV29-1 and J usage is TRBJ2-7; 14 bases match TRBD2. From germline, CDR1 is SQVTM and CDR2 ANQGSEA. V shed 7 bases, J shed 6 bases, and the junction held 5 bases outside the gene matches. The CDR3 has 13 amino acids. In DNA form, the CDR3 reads TGCAGCGCTACAGGGACTAGCGGGAGCGAGCAGTACTTC. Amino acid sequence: CSATGTSGSEQYF.

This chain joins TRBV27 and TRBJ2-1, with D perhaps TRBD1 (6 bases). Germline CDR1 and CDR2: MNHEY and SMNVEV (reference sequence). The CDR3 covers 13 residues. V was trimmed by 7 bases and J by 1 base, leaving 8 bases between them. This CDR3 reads CASIGQSYNEQFF. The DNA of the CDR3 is TGTGCCAGCATTGGACAGTCCTACAATGAGCAGTTCTTC.

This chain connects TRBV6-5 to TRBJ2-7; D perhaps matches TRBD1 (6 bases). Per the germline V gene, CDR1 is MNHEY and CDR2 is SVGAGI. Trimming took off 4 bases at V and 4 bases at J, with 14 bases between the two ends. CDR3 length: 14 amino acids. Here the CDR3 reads CASSLDLGAYEQYF. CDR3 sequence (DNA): TGTGCCAGCAGTTTAGATCTGGGGGCTTACGAGCAGTACTTC.